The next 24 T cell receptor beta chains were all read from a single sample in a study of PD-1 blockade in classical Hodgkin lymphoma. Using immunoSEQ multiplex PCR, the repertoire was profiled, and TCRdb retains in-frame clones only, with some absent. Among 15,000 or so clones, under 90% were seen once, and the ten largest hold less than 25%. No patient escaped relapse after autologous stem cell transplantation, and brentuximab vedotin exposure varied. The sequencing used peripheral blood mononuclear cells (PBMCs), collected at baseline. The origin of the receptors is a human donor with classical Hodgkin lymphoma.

CDR3 sequence (DNA): TGTGCCAGCAGCCTAGGGGACAGCTACGAGCAGTACTTC. Residues: CASSLGDSYEQYF. The J gene is TRBJ2-7, the V gene TRBV9, with 7 bases matching TRBD1. The CDR3 is 13 amino acids. The germline CDR1 and CDR2 sequences are SGDLS and YYNGEE. The V segment lost 4 bases and the J segment 3 bases; nucleotides outside the gene matches: 4. The whole variable domain, filled in from reference TRBV9 and TRBJ2-7, reads DSGVTQTPKHLITATGQRVTLRCSPRSGDLSVYWYQQSLDQGLQFLIQYYNGEERAKGNILERFSAQQFPDLHSELNLSSLELGDSALYFCASSLGDSYEQYFGPGTRLTVT.

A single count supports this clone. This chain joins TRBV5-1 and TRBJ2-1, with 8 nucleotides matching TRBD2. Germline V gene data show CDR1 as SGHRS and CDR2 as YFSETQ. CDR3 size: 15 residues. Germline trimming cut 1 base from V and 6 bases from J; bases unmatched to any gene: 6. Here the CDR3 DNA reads TGCGCCAGCAGCTTGAGCGGGGGTTTTTCCAATGAGCAGTTCTTC. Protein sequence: CASSLSGGFSNEQFF.

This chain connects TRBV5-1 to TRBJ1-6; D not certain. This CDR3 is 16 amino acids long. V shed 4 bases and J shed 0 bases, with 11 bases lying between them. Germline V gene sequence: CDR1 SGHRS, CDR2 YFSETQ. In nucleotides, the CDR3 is TGCGCCAGCAGCCCTGTGGGAGGCTCCTATAATTCACCCCTCCACTTT. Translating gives CASSPVGGSYNSPLHF.

The CDR3 region is CASSPFTGTGGTSPLHF. CDR3 DNA sequence: TGTGCCAGCTCACCATTTACGGGGACAGGGGGGACCTCACCCCTCCACTTT. The J gene is TRBJ1-6, the V gene TRBV18, with 11 bases fitting TRBD1. This CDR3 contains 17 residues. V was clipped by 2 bases and J by 10 bases; unmatched bases: 10. In germline, CDR1 is KGHSH, CDR2 LQKENI.

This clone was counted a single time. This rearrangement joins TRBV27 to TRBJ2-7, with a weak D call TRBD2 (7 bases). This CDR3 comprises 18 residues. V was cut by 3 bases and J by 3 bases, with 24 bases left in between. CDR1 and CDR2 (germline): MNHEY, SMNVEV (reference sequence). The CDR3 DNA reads TGTGCCAGCAGTTTGGGGCGGGGGCAGGGGAGTTTAGTCTACGAGCAGTACTTC. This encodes CASSLGRGQGSLVYEQYF.

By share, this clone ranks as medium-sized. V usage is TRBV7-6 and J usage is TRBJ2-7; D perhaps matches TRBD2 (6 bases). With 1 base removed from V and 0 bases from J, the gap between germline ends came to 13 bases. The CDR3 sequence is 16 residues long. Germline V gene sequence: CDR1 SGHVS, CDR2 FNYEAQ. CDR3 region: CASSLEQEGSSYEQYF. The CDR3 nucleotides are TGTGCCAGCAGCTTAGAGCAGGAGGGGAGCTCCTACGAGCAGTACTTC.

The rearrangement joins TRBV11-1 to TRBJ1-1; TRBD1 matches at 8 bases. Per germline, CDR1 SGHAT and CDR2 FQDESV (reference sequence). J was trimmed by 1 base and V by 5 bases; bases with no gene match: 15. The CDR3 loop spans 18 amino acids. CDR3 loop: CASSHRKQGGLTNTEAFF. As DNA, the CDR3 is TGTGCCAGCAGCCACCGTAAACAGGGGGGTTTAACGAACACTGAAGCTTTCTTT.

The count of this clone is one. The CDR3 sequence is CASLGGNTEAFF. The CDR3 DNA reads as TGTGCCAGCTTGGGAGGAAACACTGAAGCTTTCTTT. This chain connects TRBV2 to TRBJ1-1, with D unclear. Germline CDR1 SNHLY, CDR2 FYNNEI. The CDR3 extends over 12 amino acids. Trimming left V 8 bases short and J 2 bases short, with 9 bases between.

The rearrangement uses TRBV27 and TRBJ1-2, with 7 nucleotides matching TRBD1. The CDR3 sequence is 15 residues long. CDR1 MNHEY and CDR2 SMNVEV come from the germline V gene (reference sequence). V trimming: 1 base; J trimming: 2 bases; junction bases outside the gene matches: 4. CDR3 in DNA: TGTGCCAGCAGTTTATACACAGGGGAAAACTATGGCTACACCTTC. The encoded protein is CASSLYTGENYGYTF.

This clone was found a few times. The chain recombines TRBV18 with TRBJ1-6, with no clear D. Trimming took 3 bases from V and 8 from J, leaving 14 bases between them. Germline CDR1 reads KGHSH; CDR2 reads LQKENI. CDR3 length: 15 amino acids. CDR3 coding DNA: TGTGCCAGCTCACCGGCCGACGAGGGCCATTCACCCCTCCACTTT. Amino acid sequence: CASSPADEGHSPLHF.

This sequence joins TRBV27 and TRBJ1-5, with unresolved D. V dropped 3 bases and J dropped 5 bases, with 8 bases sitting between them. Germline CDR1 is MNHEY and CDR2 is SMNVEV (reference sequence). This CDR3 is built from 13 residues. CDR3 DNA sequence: TGTGCCAGCAGTTTTTCGGAATATCAGCCCCAGCATTTT. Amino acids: CASSFSEYQPQHF.

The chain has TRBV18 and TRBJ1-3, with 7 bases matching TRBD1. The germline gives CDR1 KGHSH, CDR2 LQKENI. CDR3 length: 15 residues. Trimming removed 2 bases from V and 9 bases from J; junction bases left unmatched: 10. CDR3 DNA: TGTGCCAGCTCACCAGCCTTAGGACAGGCCGCCACCATATATTTT. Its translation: CASSPALGQAATIYF.

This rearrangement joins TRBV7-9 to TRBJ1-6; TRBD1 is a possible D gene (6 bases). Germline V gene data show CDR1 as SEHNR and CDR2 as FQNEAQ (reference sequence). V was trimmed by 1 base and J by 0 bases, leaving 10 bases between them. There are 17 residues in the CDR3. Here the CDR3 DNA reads TGTGCCAGCAGCTTAGTAGGGGGGAGCTCCTATAATTCACCCCTCCACTTT. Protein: CASSLVGGSSYNSPLHF. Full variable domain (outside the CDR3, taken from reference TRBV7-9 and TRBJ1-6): DTGVSQNPRHKITKRGQNVTFRCDPISEHNRLYWYRQTLGQGPEFLTYFQNEAQLEKSRLLSDRFSAERPKGSFSTLEIQRTEQGDSAMYLCASSLVGGSSYNSPLHFGNGTRLTVT.

As DNA, the CDR3 is TGTGCCAGCAGGGATGATTATGGACACACTGAAGCTTTCTTT. It yields the protein CASRDDYGHTEAFF. The chain recombines TRBV5-8 with TRBJ1-1; D ambiguous. Trimming removed 5 bases from V and 3 bases from J, with 14 bases in between. Germline CDR1 and CDR2: SGHTS and YDEGEE. The CDR3 has 14 residues.

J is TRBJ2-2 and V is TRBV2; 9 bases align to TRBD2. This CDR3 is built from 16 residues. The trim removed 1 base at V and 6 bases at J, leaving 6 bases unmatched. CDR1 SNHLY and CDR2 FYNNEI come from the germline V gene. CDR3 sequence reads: CASSEGAGGPAGELFF. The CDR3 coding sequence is TGTGCCAGCAGTGAAGGGGCGGGGGGGCCCGCCGGGGAGCTGTTTTTT.

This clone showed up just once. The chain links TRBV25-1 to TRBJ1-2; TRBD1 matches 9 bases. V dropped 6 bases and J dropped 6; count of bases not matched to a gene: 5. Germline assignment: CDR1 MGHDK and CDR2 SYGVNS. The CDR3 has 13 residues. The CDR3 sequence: CASRTGGANGYTF. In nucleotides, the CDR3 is TGTGCCAGCAGAACAGGGGGCGCAAATGGCTACACCTTC.

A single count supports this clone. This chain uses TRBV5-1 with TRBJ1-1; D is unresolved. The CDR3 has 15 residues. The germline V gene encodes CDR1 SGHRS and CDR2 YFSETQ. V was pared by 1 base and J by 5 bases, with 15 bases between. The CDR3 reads CASSLNTGPGTEAFF. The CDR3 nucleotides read TGCGCCAGCAGCTTGAATACGGGCCCGGGAACTGAAGCTTTCTTT. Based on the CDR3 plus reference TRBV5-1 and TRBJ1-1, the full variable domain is KAGVTQTPRYLIKTRGQQVTLSCSPISGHRSVSWYQQTPGQGLQFLFEYFSETQRNKGNFPGRFSGRQFSNSRSEMNVSTLELGDSALYLCASSLNTGPGTEAFFGQGTRLTVV.

CDR3 nucleotide sequence: TGCAGCGTTGGAGGCGGGAATGGCTACACCTTC. Its translation is CSVGGGNGYTF. The chain is built from TRBV29-1 and TRBJ1-2; no clear D gene. Germline V gene data show CDR1 as SQVTM and CDR2 as ANQGSEA. Trimming pared 4 bases from V and 6 bases from J, leaving 9 bases between. This CDR3 comprises 11 residues.

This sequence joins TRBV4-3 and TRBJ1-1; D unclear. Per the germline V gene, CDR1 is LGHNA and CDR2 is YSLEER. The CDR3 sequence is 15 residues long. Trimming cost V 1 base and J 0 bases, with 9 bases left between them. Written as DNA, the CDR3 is TGCGCCAGCAGCCAAGGGCCCAACATGAACACTGAAGCTTTCTTT. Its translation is CASSQGPNMNTEAFF.

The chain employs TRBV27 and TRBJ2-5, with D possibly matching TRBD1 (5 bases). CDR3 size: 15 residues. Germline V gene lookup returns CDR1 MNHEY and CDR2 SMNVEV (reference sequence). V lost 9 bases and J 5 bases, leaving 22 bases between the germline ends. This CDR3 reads CASRRAPTVWETQYF. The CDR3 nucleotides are TGTGCCAGTCGTAGGGCTCCGACAGTTTGGGAGACCCAGTACTTC.

CDR3 sequence reads: CASSLVQLNQPQHF. In DNA form, the CDR3 reads TGTGCCAGCAGCTTGGTGCAGCTCAATCAGCCCCAGCATTTT. The chain links TRBV5-5 to TRBJ1-5, with D hard to call. Germline V lookup: CDR1 SGHKS, CDR2 YYEKEE (reference sequence). CDR3 length: 14 residues. Trimming removed 0 bases at V and 3 bases at J, with 7 bases between.

CDR3 residues: CASSIRRRSNEQFF. CDR3 nucleotides: TGTGCCAGTAGTATCCGCCGTAGGTCCAATGAGCAGTTCTTC. The chain recombines TRBV19 with TRBJ2-1; D is unclear. There are 14 residues in the CDR3. V was cut by 3 bases and J by 6 bases, with 12 bases left in between. Germline assignment: CDR1 LNHDA and CDR2 SQIVND (reference sequence).

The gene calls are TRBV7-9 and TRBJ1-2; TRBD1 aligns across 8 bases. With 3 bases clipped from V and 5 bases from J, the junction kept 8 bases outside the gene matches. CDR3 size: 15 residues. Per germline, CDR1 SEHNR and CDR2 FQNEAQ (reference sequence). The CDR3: CASSFHTGGGYGYTF. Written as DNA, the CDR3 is TGTGCCAGCAGCTTCCATACAGGGGGAGGATATGGCTACACCTTC.

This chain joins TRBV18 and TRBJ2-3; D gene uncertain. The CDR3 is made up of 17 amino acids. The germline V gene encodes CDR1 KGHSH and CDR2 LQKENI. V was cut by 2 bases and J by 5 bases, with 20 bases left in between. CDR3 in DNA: TGTGCCAGCTCACCAGTCGGTGGCAGGCTTGTTGGAGATACGCAGTATTTT. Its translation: CASSPVGGRLVGDTQYF.